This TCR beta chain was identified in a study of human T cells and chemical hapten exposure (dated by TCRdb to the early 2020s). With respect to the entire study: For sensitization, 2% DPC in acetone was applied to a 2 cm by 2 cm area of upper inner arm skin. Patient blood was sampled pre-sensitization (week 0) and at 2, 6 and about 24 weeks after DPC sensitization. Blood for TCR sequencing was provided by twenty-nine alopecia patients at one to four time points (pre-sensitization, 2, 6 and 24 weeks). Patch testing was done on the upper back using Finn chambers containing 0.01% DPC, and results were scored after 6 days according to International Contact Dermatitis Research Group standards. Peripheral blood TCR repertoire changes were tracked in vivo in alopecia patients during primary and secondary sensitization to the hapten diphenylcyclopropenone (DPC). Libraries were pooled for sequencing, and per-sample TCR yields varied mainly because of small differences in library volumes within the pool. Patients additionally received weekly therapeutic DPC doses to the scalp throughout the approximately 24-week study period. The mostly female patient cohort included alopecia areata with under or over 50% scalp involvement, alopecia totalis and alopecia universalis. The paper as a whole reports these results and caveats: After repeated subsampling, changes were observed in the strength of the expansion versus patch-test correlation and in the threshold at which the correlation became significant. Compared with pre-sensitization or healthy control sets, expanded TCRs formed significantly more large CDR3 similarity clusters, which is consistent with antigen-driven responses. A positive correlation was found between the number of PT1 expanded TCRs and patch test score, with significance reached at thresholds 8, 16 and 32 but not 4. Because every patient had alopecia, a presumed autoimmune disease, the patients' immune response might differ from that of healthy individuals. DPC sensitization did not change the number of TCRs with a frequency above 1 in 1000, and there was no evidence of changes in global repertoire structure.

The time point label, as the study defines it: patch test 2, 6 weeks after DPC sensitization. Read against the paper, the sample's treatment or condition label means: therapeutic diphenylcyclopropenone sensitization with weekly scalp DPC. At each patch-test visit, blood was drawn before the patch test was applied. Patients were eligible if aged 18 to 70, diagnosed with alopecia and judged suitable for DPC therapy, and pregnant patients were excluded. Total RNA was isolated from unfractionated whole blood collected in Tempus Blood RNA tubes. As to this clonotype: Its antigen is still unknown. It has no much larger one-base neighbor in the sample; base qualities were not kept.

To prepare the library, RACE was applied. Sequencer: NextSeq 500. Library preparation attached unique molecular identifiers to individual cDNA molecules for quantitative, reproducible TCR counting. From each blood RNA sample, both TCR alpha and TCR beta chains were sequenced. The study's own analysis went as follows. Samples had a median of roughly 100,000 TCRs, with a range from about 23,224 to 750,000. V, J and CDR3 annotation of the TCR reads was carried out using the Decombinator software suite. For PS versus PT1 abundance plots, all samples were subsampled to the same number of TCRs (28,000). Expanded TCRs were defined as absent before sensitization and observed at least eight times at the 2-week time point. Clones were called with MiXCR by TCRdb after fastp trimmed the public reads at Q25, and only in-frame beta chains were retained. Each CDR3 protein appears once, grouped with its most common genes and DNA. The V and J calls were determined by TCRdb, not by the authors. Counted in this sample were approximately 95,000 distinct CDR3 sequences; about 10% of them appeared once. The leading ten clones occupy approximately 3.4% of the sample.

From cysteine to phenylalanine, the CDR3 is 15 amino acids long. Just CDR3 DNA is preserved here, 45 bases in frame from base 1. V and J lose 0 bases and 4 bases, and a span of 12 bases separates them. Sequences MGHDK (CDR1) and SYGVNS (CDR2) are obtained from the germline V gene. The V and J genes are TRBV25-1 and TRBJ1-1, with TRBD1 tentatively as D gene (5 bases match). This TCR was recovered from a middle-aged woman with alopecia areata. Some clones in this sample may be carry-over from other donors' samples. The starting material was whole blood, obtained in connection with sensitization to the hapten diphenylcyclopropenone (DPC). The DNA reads TGTGCCAGCAGTGAATATGCAGGGAAGAGCACTGAAGCTTTCTTT. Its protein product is CASSEYAGKSTEAFF. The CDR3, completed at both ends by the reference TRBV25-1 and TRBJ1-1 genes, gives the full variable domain EADIYQTPRYLVIGTGKKITLECSQTMGHDKMYWYQQDPGMELHLIHYSYGVNSTEKGDLSSESTVSRIRTEHFPLTLESARPSHTSQYLCASSEYAGKSTEAFFGQGTRLTVV.